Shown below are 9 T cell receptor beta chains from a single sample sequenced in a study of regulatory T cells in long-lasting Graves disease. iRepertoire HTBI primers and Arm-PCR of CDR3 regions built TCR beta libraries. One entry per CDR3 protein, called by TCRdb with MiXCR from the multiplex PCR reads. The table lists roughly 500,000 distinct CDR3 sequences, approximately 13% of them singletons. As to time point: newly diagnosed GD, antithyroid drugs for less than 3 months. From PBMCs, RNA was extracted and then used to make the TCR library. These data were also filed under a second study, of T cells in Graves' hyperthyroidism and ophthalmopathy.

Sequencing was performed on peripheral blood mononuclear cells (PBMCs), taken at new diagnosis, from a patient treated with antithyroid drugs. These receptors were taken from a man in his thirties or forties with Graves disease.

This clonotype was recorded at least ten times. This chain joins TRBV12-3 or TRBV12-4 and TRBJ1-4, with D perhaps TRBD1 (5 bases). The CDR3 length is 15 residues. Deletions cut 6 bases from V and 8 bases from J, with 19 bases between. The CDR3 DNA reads TGTGCCAGCAGCCCCCTTCGGGGGGGTCGGGAAAAACTGTTTTTT. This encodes CASSPLRGGREKLFF.

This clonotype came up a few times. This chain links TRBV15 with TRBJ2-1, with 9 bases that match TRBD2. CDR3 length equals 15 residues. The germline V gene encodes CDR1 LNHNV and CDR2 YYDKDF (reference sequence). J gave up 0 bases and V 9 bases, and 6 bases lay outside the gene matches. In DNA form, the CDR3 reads TGTGCCACAACGAGACTAGCGGACTCCTACAATGAGCAGTTCTTC. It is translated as CATTRLADSYNEQFF.

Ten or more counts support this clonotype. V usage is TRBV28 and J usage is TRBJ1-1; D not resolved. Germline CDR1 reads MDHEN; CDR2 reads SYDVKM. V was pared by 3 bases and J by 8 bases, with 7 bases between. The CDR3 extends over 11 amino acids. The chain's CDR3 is CASSFRTEAFF. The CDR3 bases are TGTGCCAGCAGTTTTAGGACCGAAGCTTTCTTT.

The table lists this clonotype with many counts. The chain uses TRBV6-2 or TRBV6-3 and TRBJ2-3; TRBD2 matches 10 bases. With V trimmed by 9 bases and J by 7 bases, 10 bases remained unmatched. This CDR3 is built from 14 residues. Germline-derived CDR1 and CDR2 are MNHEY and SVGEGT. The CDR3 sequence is CASREASGRHTQYF. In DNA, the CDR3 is TGTGCCAGTCGAGAGGCTAGCGGGAGACATACGCAGTATTTT.

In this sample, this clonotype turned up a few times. CDR3 in amino acids: CASSFGTATNYGYTF. The CDR3 DNA reads TGTGCCAGCAGTTTCGGGACAGCTACTAACTATGGCTACACCTTC. The V call is TRBV12-3 or TRBV12-4, the J call TRBJ1-2; 7 bases fit TRBD1. J gave up 0 bases and V 3 bases, and 4 bases lay outside the gene matches. This CDR3 region has 15 residues.

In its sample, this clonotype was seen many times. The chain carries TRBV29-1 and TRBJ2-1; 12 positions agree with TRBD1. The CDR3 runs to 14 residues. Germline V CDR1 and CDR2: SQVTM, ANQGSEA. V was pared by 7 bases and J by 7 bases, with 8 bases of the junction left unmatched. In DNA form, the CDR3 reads TGCAGCGCCCAGAGGGACAGGGGGCTGAATGAGCAGTTCTTC. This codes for CSAQRDRGLNEQFF.

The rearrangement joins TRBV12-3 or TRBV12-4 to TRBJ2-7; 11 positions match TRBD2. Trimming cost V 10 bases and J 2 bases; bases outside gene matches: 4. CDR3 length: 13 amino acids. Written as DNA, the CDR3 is TGTGCCACTACGACTAGCGGGACCTACGAGCAGTACTTC. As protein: CATTTSGTYEQYF.

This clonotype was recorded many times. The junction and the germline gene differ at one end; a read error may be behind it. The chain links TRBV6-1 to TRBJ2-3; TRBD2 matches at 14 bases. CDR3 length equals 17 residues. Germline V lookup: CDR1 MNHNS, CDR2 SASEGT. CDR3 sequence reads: CASSSGTSGRLADTQYF. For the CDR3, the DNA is TGCGCCAGCAGCTCCGGGACTAGCGGGAGACTGGCAGATACGCAGTATTTT.

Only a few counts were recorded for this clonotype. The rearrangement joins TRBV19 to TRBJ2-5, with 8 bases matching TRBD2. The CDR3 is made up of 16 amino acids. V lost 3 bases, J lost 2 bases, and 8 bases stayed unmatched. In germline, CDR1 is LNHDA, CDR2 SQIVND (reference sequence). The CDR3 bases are TGTGCCAGTAGTATCGGGCTAGCGGGTGTTCAAGAGACCCAGTACTTC. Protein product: CASSIGLAGVQETQYF.